This T cell receptor beta chain was sequenced for a study of cytomegalovirus exposure and HLA in healthy donors. For the study at large: The approximately 120 validation repertoires used the same platform as the roughly 670 first-cohort repertoires, a later analysis reported. Study results and limitations: It was 164 TCR beta chains that were listed as cytomegalovirus-associated. The classifier reportedly diagnosed cytomegalovirus status with high sensitivity and specificity.

The repertoire was sequenced with immunoSEQ multiplex PCR; TCRdb's copy has only in-frame clones and lacks some. The sample has roughly 330,000 clones, about nine tenths seen once. A note on this clone: Its antigen is unidentified.

The source of this sequence is a woman aged 25 to 39 in good health and CMV-seropositive. Sequencing was done on a sample of PBMCs.

This CDR3 reads CASNTGGSGNTIYF. DNA of the CDR3: TGTGCCAGCAACACAGGGGGATCTGGAAACACCATATATTTT. The chain joins TRBV6-5 to TRBJ1-3; 8 nucleotides line up with TRBD1. The CDR3 extends over 14 amino acids. Per the germline V gene, CDR1 is MNHEY and CDR2 is SVGAGI. J lost 1 base, V lost 7 bases, and 3 bases had no gene match.